The next 13 T cell receptor beta chains were all read from a single sample in a study of shared clonotypes between healthy human individuals. The repertoire was sequenced with immunoSEQ multiplex PCR; TCRdb's copy has only in-frame clones and lacks some. The sample lists 2 million to 2.5 million clones, just under 95% occurring once. Sequenced input: naive CD4+ T cells from PBMCs. As for subset: CD45RA+ positively selected. The receptors originated from a man younger than 35 in good health. Some clones in this sample may be carry-over from other donors' samples.

The chain carries TRBV2 and TRBJ2-4; 9 bases match TRBD1. The V segment lost 3 bases and the J segment 2 bases; nucleotides outside the gene matches: 2. The length of the CDR3 is 15 residues. Germline CDR1 reads SNHLY; CDR2 reads FYNNEI. In DNA form, the CDR3 reads TGTGCCAGCAGTGAGACAGGGGGGACCAAAAACATTCAGTACTTC. Its translation: CASSETGGTKNIQYF.

This chain links TRBV18 with TRBJ2-1; D gene ambiguous. V dropped 3 bases and J dropped 9 bases, with 9 bases sitting between them. Germline V gene lookup returns CDR1 KGHSH and CDR2 LQKENI. The CDR3 spans 12 residues. The CDR3 DNA follows: TGTGCCAGCTCACCTCAACGGGCTGAGCAGTTCTTC. Protein: CASSPQRAEQFF.

The V gene is TRBV19, the J gene TRBJ2-7, with 9 bases aligning to TRBD2. Germline values: CDR1 LNHDA, CDR2 SQIVND (reference sequence). The CDR3 has 15 amino acids. V trimming: 7 bases; J trimming: 1 base; junction bases outside the gene matches: 8. The CDR3 coding sequence is TGTGCCAGTATGGATAAGCGGGGGGAGTCCTACGAGCAGTACTTC. This codes for CASMDKRGESYEQYF.

In its sample, this clone was seen a few times. The chain's CDR3 is CASSAPTGTF. The CDR3 bases are TGTGCCAGCAGCGCCCCTACAGGGACCTTT. The genes are TRBV21-1 and TRBJ1-1; the table names TRBD1, a call not compared with the DNA. TRBV21-1 is termed a pseudogene. The CDR3 totals 10 residues.

The chain is built from TRBV6-5 and TRBJ2-7; D is undetermined. Trimming took off 4 bases at V and 10 bases at J, with 20 bases between the two ends. Germline-derived CDR1 and CDR2 are MNHEY and SVGAGI. This CDR3 region has 14 residues. Here the CDR3 reads CASSLGGRMVPQYF. The CDR3 region has the DNA TGTGCCAGCAGTTTAGGCGGCCGCATGGTACCTCAGTACTTC.

The J gene is TRBJ2-5, the V gene TRBV7-9, with 9 nucleotides matching TRBD1. V was pared by 5 bases and J by 5 bases, with 6 bases of the junction left unmatched. This CDR3 region has 14 residues. Germline CDR1 is SEHNR and CDR2 is FQNEAQ (reference sequence). CDR3 DNA sequence: TGTGCCAGCAGCCGGACAGGGGTAGCGGAGACCCAGTACTTC. This encodes CASSRTGVAETQYF.

The V gene is TRBV7-2, the J gene TRBJ1-2; D may be TRBD1 (5 bases). V lost 5 bases, J lost 0 bases, and 7 bases lay in between. The CDR3 spans 13 residues. Germline-derived CDR1 and CDR2 are SGHTA and FQGNSA. The CDR3 loop reads CASSQGANYGYTF. The DNA for the CDR3 is TGTGCCAGCAGCCAGGGAGCTAACTATGGCTACACCTTC.

This sequence joins TRBV28 and TRBJ2-4; weak D call: TRBD1 (6 bases). V was shortened by 2 bases and J by 8 bases, with 13 bases between the two germline ends. Germline V gene data show CDR1 as MDHEN and CDR2 as SYDVKM. This CDR3 contains 14 residues. The CDR3 spells CASSLRSGVHIQYF. The CDR3 region has the DNA TGTGCCAGCAGTTTAAGATCAGGGGTACACATTCAGTACTTC.

The V gene is TRBV29-1, the J gene TRBJ2-1; 7 bases map to TRBD1. Germline CDR1 reads SQVTM; CDR2 reads ANQGSEA. The CDR3 sequence is 13 residues long. With V trimmed by 7 bases and J by 2 bases, 5 bases remained unmatched. CDR3 nucleotides: TGCAGCGCTGACAGGGACACCTACAATGAGCAGTTCTTC. Translation: CSADRDTYNEQFF.

The genes are TRBV7-3 and TRBJ2-3; no definite D call. The CDR3 covers 13 residues. Trimming pared 5 bases from V and 3 bases from J, leaving 9 bases between. Looked up from germline, CDR1 is SGHTA and CDR2 is FQGTGA. The CDR3 nucleotides are TGTGCCAGCAGCCCCGGAGTGACAGATACGCAGTATTTT. This sequence encodes CASSPGVTDTQYF.

The genes are TRBV30 and TRBJ1-5, with D maybe TRBD1 (6 bases). Between the trimmed V and J ends, which lost 2 bases and 4 bases, there was a span of 15 bases. The CDR3 covers 15 residues. Looked up from germline, CDR1 is GTSNPN and CDR2 is SVGIG (reference sequence). Here the CDR3 DNA reads TGTGCCTGGAGTCGGACGGGGGCGCTTAATCAGCCCCAGCATTTT. Protein sequence: CAWSRTGALNQPQHF.

The chain recombines TRBV6-5 with TRBJ1-6; a possible D gene is TRBD1 (6 bases). Germline assignment: CDR1 MNHEY and CDR2 SVGAGI. V shed 6 bases and J shed 7 bases, with 13 bases lying between them. The CDR3 length is 14 residues. CDR3 sequence: CASRLRQDNSPLHF. In DNA, the CDR3 is TGTGCCAGCAGATTAAGACAGGACAATTCACCCCTCCACTTT.

The chain recombines TRBV7-6 with TRBJ2-7, with TRBD2 matching 7 bases. With V trimmed by 5 bases and J by 4 bases, 11 bases remained unmatched. Germline loops: CDR1 SGHVS, CDR2 FNYEAQ. The CDR3 runs to 15 residues. In nucleotides, the CDR3 is TGTGCCAGCAGCCCAACCGGGACTAAAATTTACGAGCAGTACTTC. This translates into CASSPTGTKIYEQYF. Full variable domain (remainder filled in from reference TRBV7-6 and TRBJ2-7): GAGVSQSPRYKVTKRGQDVALRCDPISGHVSLYWYRQALGQGPEFLTYFNYEAQQDKSGLPNDRFSAERPEGSISTLTIQRTEQRDSAMYRCASSPTGTKIYEQYFGPGTRLTVT.